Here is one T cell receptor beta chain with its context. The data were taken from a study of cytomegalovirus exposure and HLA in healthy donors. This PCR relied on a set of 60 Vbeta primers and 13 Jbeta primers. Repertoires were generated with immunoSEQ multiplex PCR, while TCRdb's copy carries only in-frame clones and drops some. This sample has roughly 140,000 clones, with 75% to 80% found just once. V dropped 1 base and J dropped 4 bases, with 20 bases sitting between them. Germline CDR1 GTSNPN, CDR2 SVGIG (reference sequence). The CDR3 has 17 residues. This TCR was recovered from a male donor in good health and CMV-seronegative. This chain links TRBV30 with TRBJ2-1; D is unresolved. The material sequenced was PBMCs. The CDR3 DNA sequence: TGTGCCTGGAGTGACCCCGTTCTTAGCTCAAAGTACAATGAGCAGTTCTTC. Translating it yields CAWSDPVLSSKYNEQFF.